This passage covers 9 T cell receptor beta chains from one sample sequenced in a study of blood T cell repertoires in COVID-19. Using immunoSEQ multiplex PCR, the repertoire was profiled, and TCRdb retains in-frame clones only, with some absent. The table records tens of thousands of clones, roughly 87% of them present only once. The sequencing input was peripheral blood. The receptors originated from a man aged 55 to 69 with acute or convalescent COVID-19.

The chain combines TRBV4-3 with TRBJ1-2, with D unresolved. Per the germline V gene, CDR1 is LGHNA and CDR2 is YSLEER. V gave up 0 bases and J gave up 8 bases, with 16 bases separating them. The CDR3 spans 15 residues. The CDR3 sequence is CASSQEGRLSGGYTF. Written as DNA, the CDR3 is TGCGCCAGCAGCCAAGAAGGCAGGCTATCGGGAGGCTACACCTTC.

The genes are TRBV2 and TRBJ1-5, with 8 bases matching TRBD1. Germline V gene sequence: CDR1 SNHLY, CDR2 FYNNEI. Trimming removed 4 bases from V and 2 bases from J; junction bases left unmatched: 1. The CDR3 has 14 residues. The CDR3 nucleotides are TGTGCCAGCAGTGCGGGACAGGGCAATCAGCCCCAGCATTTT. Translating gives CASSAGQGNQPQHF.

The genes are TRBV7-2 and TRBJ1-5; 9 positions match TRBD1. The CDR3 is 15 residues long. V was clipped by 1 base and J by 9 bases; unmatched bases: 7. CDR1 is SGHTA, CDR2 FQGNSA, per germline. CDR3 protein: CASSLVGTGGGPQHF. Here the CDR3 DNA reads TGTGCCAGCAGCTTAGTTGGTACAGGGGGCGGGCCCCAGCATTTT.

The CDR3 region has the DNA TGTGCCTGGGGACTAGCGGGGGGCACAGATACGCAGTATTTT. This codes for CAWGLAGGTDTQYF. The chain uses TRBV30 and TRBJ2-3; 13 bases are a match to TRBD2. J was trimmed by 1 base and V by 5 bases; bases with no gene match: 0. The CDR3 is made up of 14 amino acids. The V gene's germline CDR1 is GTSNPN and CDR2 SVGIG (reference sequence).

V gene TRBV6-5 combines with J gene TRBJ1-4; 8 positions agree with TRBD1. V lost 6 bases and J lost 5; bases outside the gene matches: 5. The germline V gene has CDR1 MNHEY and CDR2 SVGAGI. The CDR3 has 14 amino acids. The DNA for the CDR3 is TGTGCCAGCAGCTTCGGACAGGGCAATGAAAAACTGTTTTTT. It translates to CASSFGQGNEKLFF.

The chain uses TRBV5-1 and TRBJ2-1, with D tentatively TRBD1 (6 bases). This CDR3 comprises 15 residues. The germline V gene has CDR1 SGHRS and CDR2 YFSETQ. V lost 6 bases and J 4 bases, leaving 17 bases between the germline ends. The CDR3: CASTSGQGPYNEQFF. The CDR3 coding sequence is TGCGCCAGCACTAGTGGGCAGGGGCCTTACAATGAGCAGTTCTTC.

This clone has only one observation. The CDR3 DNA sequence: TGCGCCAGCAGCCAAGACGAGGGGGCGGGAGGGGCCAACGTCCTGACTTTC. Residues: CASSQDEGAGGANVLTF. V is TRBV4-3 and J is TRBJ2-6; D may be TRBD1 (7 bases). The V and J ends lost 0 bases and 4 bases respectively, with 13 bases between them. Germline CDR1 is LGHNA and CDR2 is YSLEER. CDR3 length equals 17 residues.

The chain has TRBV7-3 and TRBJ2-3, with D hard to call. V shed 4 bases and J shed 2 bases, with 10 bases lying between them. The CDR3 has 14 residues. The V gene's germline CDR1 is SGHTA and CDR2 FQGTGA. The CDR3 region is CASSSSSNTDTQYF. The CDR3 DNA follows: TGTGCCAGCAGCTCCTCTAGTAACACAGATACGCAGTATTTT.

The gene calls are TRBV20-1 and TRBJ2-7; a possible D gene is TRBD2 (6 bases). Trimming shortened V by 3 bases and J by 1 base, and 16 bases separated the two germline ends. The CDR3 covers 15 residues. The germline CDR1 and CDR2 sequences are DFQATT and SNEGSKA (reference sequence). The CDR3 DNA is TGCAGTGCTAGTTTCCCGGGGCGGGGATCCTACGAGCAGTACTTC. Its protein product is CSASFPGRGSYEQYF.